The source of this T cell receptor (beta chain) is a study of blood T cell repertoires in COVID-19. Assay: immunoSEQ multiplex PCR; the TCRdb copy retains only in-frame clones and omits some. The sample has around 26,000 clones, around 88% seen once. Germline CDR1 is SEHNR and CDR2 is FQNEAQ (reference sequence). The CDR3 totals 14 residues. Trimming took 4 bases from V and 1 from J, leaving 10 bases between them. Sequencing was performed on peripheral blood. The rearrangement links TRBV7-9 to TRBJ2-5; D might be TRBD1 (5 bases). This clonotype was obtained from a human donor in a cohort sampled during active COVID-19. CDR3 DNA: TGTGCCAGCAGCTCGACAGAGTCCCAAGAGACCCAGTACTTC. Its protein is CASSSTESQETQYF.